A selection of T cell receptor beta chains follows, all from one sample in a study of OX40 agonist ivuxolimab in advanced cancers. The table came from immunoSEQ multiplex PCR; TCRdb's copy has only in-frame clones and leaves some out. Of 74,000 or so clones listed, more than 70% are singletons. This specimen consisted of CD4+ or CD8+ T cells sorted from blood, obtained in a trial of the OX40 agonist ivuxolimab. The receptors derive from an adult with an advanced solid tumor such as melanoma, head and neck, liver or kidney cancer. The CDR3 runs from the conserved cysteine through the conserved F or W. A D gene is named only where the DNA matches it firmly. Rows give clone size only sometimes, using once, few, many, or a class for an expanded clone.

d_gene	abundance	j_gene	v_gene	CDR3aa	CDR3nt
NA	NA	TRBJ2-5	TRBV5-1	CASSLGTVPETQYF	TGCGCCAGCAGCTTGGGTACAGTACCCGAGACCCAGTACTTC
NA	once	TRBJ1-1	TRBV2	CASTPVRVSTEAFF	TGTGCCAGCACCCCTGTCCGGGTATCGACTGAAGCTTTCTTT
TRBD2	NA	TRBJ2-3	TRBV10-3	CAIRLAGGTDTQYF	TGTGCCATACGACTAGCGGGGGGCACAGATACGCAGTATTTT
NA	NA	TRBJ2-5	TRBV2	CASRWWDQETQYF	TGTGCCAGCAGGTGGTGGGATCAAGAGACCCAGTACTTC
NA	NA	TRBJ2-7	TRBV6-1	CASSELYEQYF	TGTGCCAGCAGTGAATTGTACGAGCAGTACTTC
TRBD2	NA	TRBJ2-2	TRBV18	CASSLRTSGIPGELFF	TGTGCCAGCTCACTTAGAACTAGCGGTATCCCCGGGGAGCTGTTTTTT
NA	NA	TRBJ1-1	TRBV7-9	CASSLRGGAFF	TGTGCCAGCAGCTTAAGAGGCGGCGCTTTCTTT
NA	NA	TRBJ1-2	TRBV5-4	CASSSDWGVYGYTF	TGTGCCAGCAGCTCGGACTGGGGCGTCTATGGCTACACCTTC
NA	few	TRBJ2-1	TRBV5-1	CASRRPGNNEQFF	TGCGCCAGCAGACGACCCGGTAACAATGAGCAGTTCTTC
NA	NA	TRBJ1-3	TRBV9	CASSFSHGVAGNTIYF	TGTGCCAGCAGCTTCTCGCACGGGGTAGCTGGAAACACCATATATTTT
NA	NA	TRBJ2-5	TRBV6-9	CASSERGTQYF	TGTGCCAGCAGTGAACGGGGGACCCAGTACTTC
NA	NA	TRBJ1-4	TRBV30	CAWSVSLLTTDRGEKLFF	TGTGCCTGGAGTGTATCCCTCCTGACGACGGACCGTGGTGAAAAACTGTTTTTT
TRBD2	few	TRBJ2-5	TRBV10-3	CAISSRAGGPGETQYF	TGTGCCATCAGCTCAAGAGCGGGAGGGCCAGGCGAGACCCAGTACTTC
NA	NA	TRBJ1-5	TRBV6-7	CASSYPNAEPGTYHKGVSNQPQHF	TGTGCCAGCAGTTACCCAAACGCTGAACCCGGGACTTACCACAAAGGGGTTAGCAATCAGCCCCAGCATTTT
NA	NA	TRBJ2-7	TRBV7-2	CASSPRGYEQYF	TGTGCCAGCAGCCCGAGGGGATACGAGCAGTACTTC
NA	NA	TRBJ1-1	TRBV28	CASEGGRTEAFF	TGTGCCAGCGAGGGGGGAAGAACTGAAGCTTTCTTT
NA	NA	TRBJ1-1	TRBV30	CAWSWWDTEAFF	TGTGCCTGGAGCTGGTGGGACACTGAAGCTTTCTTT
NA	many	TRBJ1-2	TRBV7-9	CASSFGLGGYTF	TGTGCCAGCAGCTTTGGACTGGGGGGCTACACCTTC
TRBD2	NA	TRBJ2-3	TRBV19	CASRKLAADTQYF	TGTGCCAGTAGGAAACTAGCGGCAGATACGCAGTATTTT
NA	NA	TRBJ1-2	TRBV2	CASSESAQPPYGYTF	TGTGCCAGCAGTGAATCGGCCCAGCCCCCCTATGGCTACACCTTC
NA	once	TRBJ2-3	TRBV29-1	CSVEGTTEIWGTQYF	TGCAGCGTTGAAGGCACCACCGAGATCTGGGGTACGCAGTATTTT
NA	NA	TRBJ2-2	TRBV6-1	CASRGPRGSGELFF	TGTGCCAGCAGGGGACCGAGGGGGTCCGGGGAGCTGTTTTTT
TRBD2	NA	TRBJ2-7	TRBV6-5	CASSYSRTSGEQYF	TGTGCCAGCAGTTACTCGAGGACTAGCGGAGAGCAGTACTTC
TRBD1	NA	TRBJ2-7	TRBV27	CASRPTGGQYYEQYF	TGTGCCAGCAGACCTACAGGGGGCCAGTACTACGAGCAGTACTTC
NA	NA	TRBJ1-1	TRBV30	CAWARDTEAFF	TGTGCCTGGGCTCGGGACACTGAAGCTTTCTTT
NA	NA	TRBJ1-5	TRBV7-9	CASSPLRSHQPQHF	TGTGCCAGCAGCCCCCTGAGGTCCCATCAGCCCCAGCATTTT
NA	NA	TRBJ1-2	TRBV19	CASSIDRQYYGYTF	TGTGCCAGTAGTATAGATCGTCAGTACTATGGCTACACCTTC
TRBD2	NA	TRBJ2-5	TRBV5-1	CASSATSGSETQYF	TGCGCCAGCAGCGCGACAAGCGGGAGTGAGACCCAGTACTTC
NA	NA	TRBJ1-5	TRBV30	CAWRRDSNQPQHF	TGTGCCTGGAGGCGGGATAGCAATCAGCCCCAGCATTTT
NA	NA	TRBJ1-2	TRBV21-1	CASSKCPGIRIGYTF	TGTGCCAGCAGCAAATGCCCTGGCATTAGAATCGGCTACACCTTC
NA	NA	TRBJ2-7	TRBV6-5	CASSLPYEQYF	TGTGCCAGTTCTCTGCCCTACGAGCAGTACTTC
NA	once	TRBJ1-1	TRBV4-3	CASSQDSPDRNTEAFF	TGCGCCAGCAGCCAAGATTCCCCGGACAGGAACACTGAAGCTTTCTTT
NA	NA	TRBJ1-1	TRBV5-5	CASSSGAPGQPNTEAFF	TGTGCCAGCAGCTCGGGGGCACCGGGACAACCGAACACTGAAGCTTTCTTT
NA	NA	TRBJ1-1	TRBV6-6	CASSSPRRLNTEAFF	TGTGCCAGCAGTTCTCCTAGAAGGCTGAACACTGAAGCTTTCTTT
TRBD2	NA	TRBJ2-1	TRBV5-1	CASSLGLALAREQFF	TGCGCCAGCAGCCTCGGACTAGCGTTGGCTCGGGAGCAGTTCTTC
NA	NA	TRBJ2-3	TRBV30	CAWAPNLGDTQYF	TGTGCCTGGGCCCCAAACTTAGGAGATACGCAGTATTTT
NA	NA	TRBJ2-7	TRBV7-6	CASSLGATYEQYF	TGTGCCAGCAGCTTGGGGGCTACCTACGAGCAGTACTTC
NA	NA	TRBJ2-7	TRBV27	CASSFRERDEQYF	TGTGCCAGCAGTTTTAGGGAACGGGACGAGCAGTACTTC
TRBD1	NA	TRBJ1-2	TRBV19	CATNPAGGNYGYTF	TGTGCCACCAACCCCGCAGGGGGGAACTATGGCTACACCTTC
NA	once	TRBJ2-2	TRBV28	CASSLSPLTGELFF	TGTGCCAGCAGTTTATCTCCCCTGACCGGGGAGCTGTTTTTT
NA	NA	TRBJ1-2	TRBV7-9	CASSPDANYGYTF	TGTGCCAGCAGCCCCGATGCGAACTATGGCTACACCTTC
NA	NA	TRBJ2-7	TRBV6-1	CASMRRDQGYEQYF	TGTGCCAGCATGAGAAGAGACCAGGGCTACGAGCAGTACTTC
NA	NA	TRBJ2-3	TRBV25-1	CATTGDPDTQYF	TGTGCCACCACGGGGGACCCAGATACGCAGTATTTT
NA	NA	TRBJ1-5	TRBV19	CASSRQSGGQPQHF	TGTGCCAGTAGTCGACAGAGCGGAGGTCAGCCCCAGCATTTT
NA	NA	TRBJ2-1	TRBV18	CASSPRDTQGDEQFF	TGTGCCAGCTCACCTCGGGACACTCAGGGCGATGAGCAGTTCTTC
NA	few	TRBJ2-7	TRBV6-1	CASRLGMGPSYEQYF	TGTGCCAGCCGCCTCGGGATGGGACCTTCCTACGAGCAGTACTTC
NA	NA	TRBJ2-7	TRBV5-5	CASRTTGTNTYEQYF	TGTGCCAGCAGAACTACAGGGACGAATACCTACGAGCAGTACTTC
TRBD1	NA	TRBJ2-7	TRBV5-1	CASSLGGQTYEQYF	TGCGCCAGCAGCTTGGGGGGACAGACCTACGAGCAGTACTTC
TRBD1	NA	TRBJ2-2	TRBV5-4	CASSLNRGLDTGELFF	TGTGCCAGCAGCTTAAACAGGGGGCTGGACACCGGGGAGCTGTTTTTT
TRBD1	NA	TRBJ2-7	TRBV5-1	CASRRQGAPYEQYF	TGCGCCAGCAGACGACAGGGGGCTCCCTACGAGCAGTACTTC
NA	NA	TRBJ1-1	TRBV7-6	CASSLSQNTEAFF	TGTGCCAGCAGCTTGAGTCAGAACACTGAAGCTTTCTTT
TRBD1	NA	TRBJ2-7	TRBV9	CASSVETGVQYF	TGTGCCAGCAGCGTAGAGACAGGGGTACAGTACTTC
NA	NA	TRBJ2-5	TRBV6-1	CASSGFGGVKETQYF	TGTGCCAGCAGCGGATTTGGTGGGGTAAAAGAGACCCAGTACTTC
TRBD2	NA	TRBJ2-6	TRBV6-4	CASSALAYGRGSSGANVLTF	TGTGCCAGCAGTGCCTTGGCCTACGGGCGGGGGTCCTCTGGGGCCAACGTCCTGACTTTC
NA	NA	TRBJ2-1	TRBV28	CASSPKQFF	TGTGCCAGCAGTCCTAAGCAGTTCTTC